What follows are 15 T cell receptor beta chains derived from one specimen sequenced in a study of OX40 agonist ivuxolimab in advanced cancers. Sequenced by immunoSEQ multiplex PCR; TCRdb stores in-frame clones only, minus some. Among tens of thousands of clones, over 75% were seen once, and the ten largest hold 0.6% to 0.9%. The material sequenced was CD4+ or CD8+ T cells sorted from blood, taken in a trial of the OX40 agonist ivuxolimab. The receptors shown here come from an adult with an advanced solid tumor such as melanoma, head and neck, liver or kidney cancer.

The chain couples TRBV7-9 to TRBJ2-5; no clear D gene. V dropped 3 bases and J dropped 5 bases, with 7 bases sitting between them. This CDR3 region has 12 residues. Germline V gene data show CDR1 as SEHNR and CDR2 as FQNEAQ (reference sequence). The CDR3 loop is CASSFSAETQYF. The CDR3 DNA is TGTGCCAGCAGCTTCTCGGCGGAGACCCAGTACTTC.

This chain uses TRBV5-1 with TRBJ2-3; D may be TRBD1 (6 bases). The CDR3 contains 14 residues. V lost 5 bases and J 1 base, leaving 11 bases between the germline ends. Per the germline V gene, CDR1 is SGHRS and CDR2 is YFSETQ. The CDR3 protein is CASRGAGGTDTQYF. CDR3 bases: TGCGCCAGCAGGGGGGCTGGTGGCACAGATACGCAGTATTTT.

CDR3 nucleotides: TGTGCCAGCAGCAGAGACAGGGAAGACAAAAACATTCAGTACTTC. Its translation: CASSRDREDKNIQYF. The rearrangement joins TRBV21-1 to TRBJ2-4; the table's TRBD1 call for D was not verified on the DNA. TRBV21-1 is noted as a pseudogene. CDR3 length equals 15 residues.

The gene calls are TRBV5-1 and TRBJ2-3; 10 bases fit TRBD2. The junction had 10 bases not matched to a gene; V was cut back by 0 bases and J by 6 bases. The CDR3 is 17 amino acids. Germline V gene data show CDR1 as SGHRS and CDR2 as YFSETQ. The CDR3 coding sequence is TGCGCCAGCAGCTTGGCTTCACTAGCGGGACCCGAGGATACGCAGTATTTT. Residues: CASSLASLAGPEDTQYF.

This clone came up a few times. Different DNA sequences within this sample yield the same CDR3. The gene calls are TRBV9 and TRBJ1-1; D may be TRBD1 (5 bases). The germline V gene has CDR1 SGDLS and CDR2 YYNGEE. CDR3 length equals 14 residues. Trimming pared 2 bases from V and 0 bases from J, leaving 8 bases between. CDR3 bases: TGTGCCAGCAGCGTGGGGCCCATGAACACTGAAGCTTTCTTT. As protein: CASSVGPMNTEAFF.

The chain has TRBV6-1 and TRBJ1-2; D gene unclear. V was shortened by 9 bases and J by 1 base, with 6 bases between the two germline ends. From germline, CDR1 is MNHNS and CDR2 SASEGT. The CDR3 extends over 11 amino acids. CDR3 DNA: TGTGCCAGTACAAGTAACTATGGCTACACCTTC. Translating gives CASTSNYGYTF.

The gene calls are TRBV19 and TRBJ2-5; 8 bases fit TRBD1. Germline V gene data show CDR1 as LNHDA and CDR2 as SQIVND (reference sequence). The CDR3 runs 14 residues. Losses at the gene ends were 5 bases for V and 2 bases for J; bases not matched to a gene: 4. CDR3 DNA: TGTGCCAGTAGTGGGCAGGGGGCTCAAGAGACCCAGTACTTC. Its translation is CASSGQGAQETQYF. Full variable domain (rest looked up from reference TRBV19 and TRBJ2-5): DGGITQSPKYLFRKEGQNVTLSCEQNLNHDAMYWYRQDPGQGLRLIYYSQIVNDFQKGDIAEGYSVSREKKESFPLTVTSAQKNPTAFYLCASSGQGAQETQYFGPGTRLLVL.

The chain joins TRBV30 to TRBJ2-5, with D tentatively TRBD2 (7 bases). V lost 0 bases to trimming and J lost 5 bases, with 16 bases between them. The CDR3 length is 15 residues. The V gene's germline CDR1 is GTSNPN and CDR2 SVGIG (reference sequence). The CDR3 region is CAWSVRGGPSETQYF. CDR3 coding DNA: TGTGCCTGGAGTGTGAGGGGGGGCCCCTCGGAGACCCAGTACTTC. Full variable domain (missing parts from reference TRBV30 and TRBJ2-5): SQTIHQWPATLVQPVGSPLSLECTVEGTSNPNLYWYRQAAGRGLQLLFYSVGIGQISSEVPQNLSASRPQDRQFILSSKKLLLSDSGFYLCAWSVRGGPSETQYFGPGTRLLVL.

The chain joins TRBV5-6 to TRBJ2-3; 7 nucleotides agree with TRBD1. Germline trimming cut 1 base from V and 0 bases from J; bases unmatched to any gene: 2. The germline gives CDR1 SGHDT, CDR2 YYEEEE. This CDR3 has 15 residues. CDR3 protein: CASSLWDRSTDTQYF. For the CDR3, the DNA is TGTGCCAGCAGCTTGTGGGACAGAAGCACAGATACGCAGTATTTT.

The J gene is TRBJ2-1, the V gene TRBV11-2; 9 nucleotides agree with TRBD1. Per germline, CDR1 SGHAT and CDR2 FQNNGV. The CDR3 extends over 15 amino acids. V trimming: 5 bases; J trimming: 7 bases; junction bases outside the gene matches: 9. The CDR3 sequence: CASSLQGAKGNEQFF. Here the CDR3 DNA reads TGTGCCAGCAGCCTACAGGGGGCAAAGGGAAATGAGCAGTTCTTC.

The V call is TRBV11-2, the J call TRBJ2-1; a possible D gene is TRBD1 (6 bases). This CDR3 has 17 amino acids. The germline V gene has CDR1 SGHAT and CDR2 FQNNGV. Trimming took 8 bases from V and 0 from J, leaving 20 bases between them. The CDR3 DNA reads TGTGCCAGCTCCCTTAGATACCAGGGGAGCTCCTACAATGAGCAGTTCTTC. This translates into CASSLRYQGSSYNEQFF.

V and J are TRBV11-3 and TRBJ2-3; 8 positions match TRBD2. V shed 5 bases and J 6 bases; nucleotides not matched to a gene: 7. There are 14 residues in the CDR3. Germline V gives CDR1 SGHNT, CDR2 YENEEA. Here the CDR3 DNA reads TGTGCCAGCAGCCGAGCGGGGGCCCGGGATACGCAGTATTTT. This encodes CASSRAGARDTQYF.

The chain is built from TRBV7-3 and TRBJ2-6; D perhaps matches TRBD1 (6 bases). Per germline, CDR1 SGHTA and CDR2 FQGTGA. Trimming took 5 bases from V and 0 from J, leaving 14 bases between them. CDR3 size: 17 residues. The CDR3 loop reads CASSPGDVSSGANVLTF. The DNA of the CDR3 is TGTGCCAGCAGCCCAGGGGACGTAAGCTCTGGGGCCAACGTCCTGACTTTC.

This sequence joins TRBV5-1 and TRBJ1-2; 7 bases map to TRBD1. This CDR3 spans 15 amino acids. V trimming: 0 bases; J trimming: 4 bases; junction bases outside the gene matches: 6. Germline V lookup: CDR1 SGHRS, CDR2 YFSETQ. DNA for the CDR3: TGCGCCAGCAGCTTGGAGGGGGCACAGGGCTATGGCTACACCTTC. Protein sequence: CASSLEGAQGYGYTF.

The chain employs TRBV19 and TRBJ1-1; weak D call: TRBD1 (5 bases). This CDR3 has 14 amino acids. CDR1 LNHDA and CDR2 SQIVND come from the germline V gene (reference sequence). Trimming took off 3 bases at V and 4 bases at J, with 12 bases between the two ends. In DNA, the CDR3 is TGTGCCAGTAGTATTCAGGGTTATGGCACTGAAGCTTTCTTT. Its translation is CASSIQGYGTEAFF.